The 24 T cell receptor beta chains below were found in one sample sequenced in a study of blood T cells in healthy people across ages. A second PCR, run for 7 to 11 cycles, used a sample-barcoded 5' primer plus a J-beta primer mix. TCRdb called the 5' RACE reads again in MiXCR, with one record for every CDR3 protein. The data contain around 1,600,000 distinct CDR3 sequences, 42% of them singletons. Material for sequencing was blood. These receptor sequences come from a woman younger than 30 in good health.

The genes are TRBV6-5 and TRBJ1-2, with D uncertain. V lost 0 bases, J lost 4 bases, and 6 bases lay in between. Germline values: CDR1 MNHEY, CDR2 SVGAGI. The CDR3 consists of 13 residues. Here the CDR3 reads CASSYSFLYGYTF. The CDR3 DNA reads as TGTGCCAGCAGTTACTCCTTTCTCTATGGCTACACCTTC.

The J gene is TRBJ1-6, the V gene TRBV6-5, with 7 positions matching TRBD1. V shed 2 bases, J shed 6 bases, and the junction held 4 bases outside the gene matches. CDR3 length equals 15 residues. The germline gives CDR1 MNHEY, CDR2 SVGAGI. CDR3 in DNA: TGTGCCAGCAGTTACCGACAGGGCCCTAATTCACCCCTCCACTTT. It yields the protein CASSYRQGPNSPLHF.

About this clonotype: The junction differs from germline at one of its ends, possibly a read error. This chain uses TRBV24-1 with TRBJ2-3; TRBD2 aligns across 11 bases. The length of the CDR3 is 17 residues. Germline V CDR1 and CDR2: KGHDR, SFDVKD. The CDR3 is CATSDSGGLAALDAQYF. The DNA of the CDR3 is TGTGCCACCAGTGATTCGGGGGGACTAGCGGCACTAGATGCGCAGTATTTT.

With regard to this clonotype: Being one base from a much bigger clone, this may be a read error. The rearrangement links TRBV7-9 to TRBJ1-5; D is undetermined. Trimming left V 0 bases short and J 0 bases short, with 6 bases between. Looked up from germline, CDR1 is SEHNR and CDR2 is FQNEAQ (reference sequence). The length of the CDR3 is 15 residues. In DNA, the CDR3 is TGTGCCAGCAGCTTAGCGGAGATTAGCAATCAGCCCCAGCATTTT. This encodes CASSLAEISNQPQHF.

This sequence joins TRBV4-2 and TRBJ1-1, with D perhaps matching TRBD1 (6 bases). CDR1 LGHNA and CDR2 YNFKEQ come from the germline V gene. V lost 0 bases and J 6 bases, leaving 23 bases between the germline ends. This CDR3 has 18 residues. Here the CDR3 reads CASSQDWGGAHGAPEAFF. The CDR3 nucleotides are TGTGCCAGCAGCCAAGACTGGGGGGGGGCCCACGGGGCGCCTGAAGCTTTCTTT.

This rearrangement joins TRBV15 to TRBJ2-3; the D is unclear. This CDR3 region has 15 residues. Trimming stripped 2 bases from V and 0 bases from J, with 9 bases between. Germline-derived CDR1 and CDR2 are LNHNV and YYDKDF (reference sequence). The CDR3 DNA reads as TGTGCCACCAGCAGACGTTTGTCTAGCACAGATACGCAGTATTTT. This codes for CATSRRLSSTDTQYF.

Concerning this clonotype itself: A single base separates this from a much larger clone, so it may be a read error. This chain links TRBV4-2 with TRBJ2-1; tentative D call: TRBD1 (5 bases). The germline gives CDR1 LGHNA, CDR2 YNFKEQ. The CDR3 has 15 amino acids. CDR3: CASGQSDSSYNEQFF. DNA for the CDR3: TGTGCCAGCGGCCAAAGCGACAGCTCCTACAATGAGCAGTTCTTC.

The J gene is TRBJ2-1, the V gene TRBV6-6; 7 positions match TRBD1. The germline gives CDR1 MNHNY, CDR2 SVGAGI (reference sequence). CDR3 length equals 14 residues. V trimming: 5 bases; J trimming: 13 bases; junction bases outside the gene matches: 14. The CDR3 region is CASSRDSWRETQFF. The CDR3 DNA is TGTGCCAGCAGTAGGGACAGTTGGAGAGAGACCCAGTTCTTC.

The gene calls are TRBV9 and TRBJ2-1; 13 nucleotides agree with TRBD2. The CDR3 has 16 residues. V was pared by 3 bases and J by 6 bases, with 6 bases of the junction left unmatched. Germline V CDR1 and CDR2: SGDLS, YYNGEE. The CDR3 region is CASSATGLAGINEQFF. The CDR3 DNA reads TGTGCCAGCAGCGCGACGGGACTAGCGGGAATCAATGAGCAGTTCTTC.

The chain joins TRBV2 to TRBJ2-5, with 10 bases matching TRBD1. The CDR3 extends over 15 amino acids. Germline trimming cut 4 bases from V and 11 bases from J; bases unmatched to any gene: 13. Germline V gene data show CDR1 as SNHLY and CDR2 as FYNNEI. The CDR3 DNA follows: TGTGCCAGCAGTGTTGGACAGGGGGTTCTTGGGGAGCAGTACTTC. Translating gives CASSVGQGVLGEQYF.

Comments on this clonotype: A much larger clone differs from this one at a single base, so this may be a read error. The CDR3 region is CSASCSYNEQFF. CDR3 nucleotide sequence: TGCAGTGCTAGTTGCTCCTACAATGAGCAGTTCTTC. The chain employs TRBV20-1 and TRBJ2-1, with no clear D. V shed 3 bases and J shed 0 bases, with 3 bases lying between them. CDR3 length: 12 residues. Germline V gene lookup returns CDR1 DFQATT and CDR2 SNEGSKA (reference sequence).

This clonotype was found a few times. The chain combines TRBV7-2 with TRBJ2-3, with 13 positions matching TRBD2. From germline, CDR1 is SGHTA and CDR2 FQGNSA. CDR3 length equals 16 residues. After removal of 6 bases from V and 4 bases from J, the junction contained 7 bases not matched to a gene. The CDR3 sequence is CASRLTSGRAADTQYF. For the CDR3, the DNA is TGTGCCAGCAGACTAACTAGCGGGAGGGCCGCAGATACGCAGTATTTT.

J is TRBJ2-7 and V is TRBV20-1, with D unresolved. V shed 2 bases and J shed 6 bases, with 14 bases lying between them. Germline lookup yields CDR1 DFQATT and CDR2 SNEGSKA (reference sequence). This CDR3 is 13 amino acids long. The CDR3 bases are TGCAGTGCTAGAAGGTTAAGTCCGCCCGAGCAGTACTTC. It is translated as CSARRLSPPEQYF.

The chain carries TRBV27 and TRBJ2-2, with D possibly being TRBD2 (6 bases). Trimming cost V 5 bases and J 3 bases, with 25 bases left between them. The CDR3 has 19 amino acids. Germline V CDR1 and CDR2: MNHEY, SMNVEV (reference sequence). The CDR3 DNA reads TGTGCCAGCAGTCTCGAGATGTCCAGGGCGGGGTGGGACACCGGGGAGCTGTTTTTT. Protein: CASSLEMSRAGWDTGELFF.

This clonotype was recorded a few times. This sequence joins TRBV10-2 and TRBJ1-2, with a weak D call TRBD1 (6 bases). Trimming took off 5 bases at V and 4 bases at J, with 14 bases between the two ends. This CDR3 is built from 14 residues. Germline V CDR1 and CDR2: WSHSY, SAAADI. The CDR3 nucleotides are TGCGCCAGCAGTCTAAATACAGGGTCCTATGGCTACACCTTC. It yields the protein CASSLNTGSYGYTF.

The rearrangement joins TRBV12-3 or TRBV12-4 to TRBJ2-7, with 10 bases that match TRBD1. The CDR3 spans 15 residues. Losses at the gene ends were 7 bases for V and 3 bases for J; bases not matched to a gene: 9. The CDR3 DNA is TGTGCCAGCACCGACAAGACAGGGGGCTACTACGAGCAGTACTTC. Translated: CASTDKTGGYYEQYF.

The rearrangement joins TRBV12-3 or TRBV12-4 to TRBJ2-1; D might be TRBD1 (6 bases). Trimming shortened V by 6 bases and J by 4 bases, and 19 bases separated the two germline ends. CDR3 length: 16 residues. This CDR3 reads CASRLPSSRGYNEQFF. In DNA, the CDR3 is TGTGCCAGCAGACTTCCCTCTAGCAGGGGTTACAATGAGCAGTTCTTC.

The chain carries TRBV28 and TRBJ1-4, with a possible D match to TRBD1 (6 bases). Germline values: CDR1 MDHEN, CDR2 SYDVKM. The germline V and J ends were trimmed by 7 bases and 4 bases, with 16 bases remaining between them. This CDR3 region has 15 residues. In DNA, the CDR3 is TGTGCCAGCACCTCCCTGGGACAAAGTAATGAAAAACTGTTTTTT. Translation: CASTSLGQSNEKLFF.

The J gene is TRBJ2-6, the V gene TRBV5-5, with TRBD1 matching over 7 bases. Germline V gene data show CDR1 as SGHKS and CDR2 as YYEKEE (reference sequence). Trimming at V came to 5 bases and at J to 1 base, leaving 9 bases not matched to a gene. The CDR3 length is 17 residues. The CDR3 is CASSAPGGQSGANVLTF. In DNA form, the CDR3 reads TGTGCCAGCAGTGCTCCAGGGGGACAATCTGGGGCCAACGTCCTGACTTTC. Complete variable domain (other parts from reference TRBV5-5 and TRBJ2-6): DAGVTQSPTHLIKTRGQQVTLRCSPISGHKSVSWYQQVLGQGPQFIFQYYEKEERGRGNFPDRFSARQFPNYSSELNVNALLLGDSALYLCASSAPGGQSGANVLTFGAGSRLTVL.

In its sample, this clonotype was seen a few times. The chain joins TRBV11-2 to TRBJ2-3; TRBD1 aligns across 8 bases. Germline CDR1 is SGHAT and CDR2 is FQNNGV. The length of the CDR3 is 16 residues. V was clipped by 5 bases and J by 4 bases; unmatched bases: 11. CDR3 protein: CASSIYGQGGADTQYF. In DNA form, the CDR3 reads TGTGCCAGCAGCATCTACGGACAGGGCGGGGCAGATACGCAGTATTTT.

The V gene is TRBV20-1, the J gene TRBJ2-5; 10 bases align to TRBD2. V dropped 5 bases and J dropped 11; count of bases not matched to a gene: 14. The CDR3 runs to 14 residues. CDR1 DFQATT and CDR2 SNEGSKA come from the germline V gene (reference sequence). The CDR3 DNA is TGCAGTGCTTCCACTAGCGGGGCCTACAATGAGCAGTACTTC. It codes for CSASTSGAYNEQYF.

This chain links TRBV20-1 with TRBJ2-2, with D unresolved. The length of the CDR3 is 13 residues. V gave up 2 bases and J gave up 3 bases, with 7 bases separating them. Germline V gives CDR1 DFQATT, CDR2 SNEGSKA (reference sequence). CDR3 in amino acids: CSARLSYTGELFF. Here the CDR3 DNA reads TGCAGTGCTAGATTGTCTTACACCGGGGAGCTGTTTTTT.

This chain links TRBV25-1 with TRBJ1-2, with 10 bases identical to TRBD1. The V gene's germline CDR1 is MGHDK and CDR2 SYGVNS. This CDR3 is 14 amino acids long. V was pared by 3 bases and J by 7 bases, with 5 bases of the junction left unmatched. CDR3 nucleotides: TGTGCCAGCAGTGATCCGGGACAGGGGACTGGCTACACCTTC. Protein: CASSDPGQGTGYTF.

This clonotype was seen a few times. V usage is TRBV2 and J usage is TRBJ2-5; 7 nucleotides line up with TRBD1. Germline loops: CDR1 SNHLY, CDR2 FYNNEI. The CDR3 totals 15 residues. After removal of 3 bases from V and 2 bases from J, the junction contained 6 bases not matched to a gene. CDR3 nucleotides: TGTGCCAGCAGTGACGACAGGGCGTCTCAAGAGACCCAGTACTTC. Translated, it gives CASSDDRASQETQYF.